This TCR beta chain stems from a study of CD8+ T cells in alopecia areata (dated by TCRdb to 2017 to 2018). Regarding the research as a whole: Treated patients were enrolled in an open-label pilot trial of oral tofacitinib at 5 to 10 mg twice daily for moderate-to-severe alopecia areata. In humans, TCRbeta sequencing was performed on scalp tissue and on sorted CD4+ and CD8+ peripheral blood T cells from healthy controls and from patients with patchy or totalis/universalis alopecia areata. In both human patients and the C3H/HeJ mouse model, the study applied high-throughput TCRbeta sequencing to look at T cell clonal expansion in alopecia areata. Scalp clonality was compared across normal scalp (n=4), patchy alopecia areata scalp (n=8), and alopecia totalis/universalis scalp (n=8). Biopsies were taken from tofacitinib-treated patients at baseline and at 4 and 24 weeks of treatment, and a later scalp biopsy was taken in several of the tofacitinib-treated patients. TCRbeta CDR3 regions were amplified by immunoSEQ multiplex PCR using 35 Vbeta forward and 13 Jbeta reverse primers. Tofacitinib was given for 6 to 18 months, followed by 6 months of follow-up off drug to assess delayed response and recurrence. RNA was obtained with the PAXgene miRNA kit for fixed scalp, the miRNeasy kit for PBMCs, and the RNeasy kit for mouse skin. Summary of the overall study and its limitations: Scalp TCR repertoire analysis is complicated because resident alphabeta T cells in normal human skin are also sequenced, whereas mouse skin is dominated by gammadelta T cells. Compared with normal scalp, lesional scalp, particularly in alopecia totalis/universalis, had higher clonality and more expanded CD8+ clones, which suggests antigenic drive. TCR sequences shared between patients were less clear than in mice, possibly partly because of HLA diversity in the patient population.

A remark on this clone: Its antigen remains unidentified. It has no much larger one-base neighbor in the sample; base qualities were not kept.

Based on the germline V gene, the CDR1 and CDR2 sequences are SGHNT and YENEEA. Taken from cysteine to phenylalanine, the CDR3 has 12 residues. Of all the DNA, just the CDR3 is kept, 36 bases in frame from base 1. V sheds 3 bases and J sheds 5 bases, leaving 7 bases between their ends. Library generation was performed with the immunoSEQ multiplex PCR assay. RNA was extracted from all samples and reverse transcribed into cDNA as template for TCR sequencing. SuperScript III was used for first-strand cDNA synthesis, primed with a 2:1 mix of oligo-dT and random hexamers. A synthetic immune receptor repertoire was used to assess amplification bias, and residual bias was removed computationally. The study's processing was this. Raw reads were preprocessed to remove errors, and CDR3 was defined according to IMGT conventions as the region from the conserved cysteine to phenylalanine. Clonality was computed as 1 minus the Shannon entropy, with the entropy normalized by log2 of the number of productive unique TCRs. Whether each scalp clone was CD4 or CD8 was inferred by checking scalp TCRbeta sequences against the CD4 and CD8 repertoires from sorted blood. Held by TCRdb, this immuneACCESS table contains in-frame sequences only and omits some clones. Under half of the omission traces to an unresolved V gene where checked; the cause of the rest is unknown. That table gives V, J and clone size, and the DNA gave D and trimming. The table for this sample lists almost 250,000 clones; roughly 69% of them were counted only once. The leading ten clones occupy 1.2% of the sample.

What the time point label conveys for this sample: baseline before oral tofacitinib. Lesional scalp punch biopsies and peripheral blood were collected from alopecia areata patients. PBMCs were isolated by density centrifugation and stained for CD3, CD4 and CD8, and CD4+ and CD8+ T cells were sorted on a FACSAria. This sequence uses TRBV11-3 and TRBJ2-5; the D gene lacks a confident call. This sequence originates from a human donor with alopecia areata. This specimen consisted of CD4+ T cells sorted from blood, obtained at week 0. The nucleotide sequence is TGTGCCAGCAGCTTGGGTCGTGAGACCCAGTACTTC. Its amino acids are CASSLGRETQYF.